The rows below give T cell receptor beta chains drawn from one sample of a study of shared clonotypes between healthy human individuals. The method was immunoSEQ multiplex PCR; TCRdb's version includes in-frame clones alone and lacks a portion of them. The table lists roughly 500,000 clones, over 70% of them singletons. The sequenced sample consisted of PBMCs. These receptors originate from a woman aged 40 to 50 in good health. Some clones in this sample may be carry-over from other donors' samples. The conserved cysteine and the conserved F or W are not part of the CDR3 here. The order of the fields is J gene, D gene, V gene, CDR3 protein. The D gene is left open where the match is weak.

>TRBJ1-2|TRBD1|TRBV18
ASSPPGTGGVGYT
>TRBJ1-2|NA|TRBV28
ASSLPRVGYGYT
>TRBJ2-3|NA|TRBV7-9
ASSLAGRGTDTQY
>TRBJ2-1|TRBD2|TRBV5-4
ASSPRSGSNYNEQF
>TRBJ2-3|TRBD2|TRBV5-8
ASSPSGSGRAQY
>TRBJ1-1|NA|TRBV19
ASSIGTGRSENTEAF
>TRBJ2-2|NA|TRBV19
ASSIGGAGTGELF
>TRBJ2-3|NA|TRBV7-3
ASSPSGDTQY
>TRBJ1-1|TRBD1|TRBV6-4
ASKPGQASTEAF
>TRBJ2-5|TRBD2|TRBV6-1
ASSVTGGSVAQY
>TRBJ2-1|TRBD2|TRBV2
ASSPLATNYNEQF
>TRBJ2-5|TRBD1|TRBV10-3
AISDPDRGWETQY
>TRBJ2-3|TRBD2|TRBV11-3
ASSLGYSGTSTDTQY
>TRBJ2-2|TRBD2|TRBV30
AWKGLGGRVDTGELF
>TRBJ2-7|TRBD1|TRBV25-1
ASGGQGRSYEQY
>TRBJ1-6|TRBD1|TRBV9
ASSGTGGKDSPLH
>TRBJ2-5|TRBD2|TRBV5-1
ASSNAGTRQETQY
>TRBJ1-2|NA|TRBV5-8
ASSLWVGAYGYT
>TRBJ2-5|TRBD1|TRBV5-1
ASSYDRGQYYQETQY
>TRBJ2-1|NA|TRBV6-5
ASSYIARLYDNEQF
>TRBJ1-1|NA|TRBV15
ATSRDLVGGLEAF
>TRBJ2-5|TRBD2|TRBV7-9
ASSLLAGEVAMAQY
>TRBJ1-2|TRBD1|TRBV6-5
ASRGTGVDGYT
>TRBJ2-1|TRBD2|TRBV6-1
ASSEALAGDNEQF